These 14 T cell receptor beta chains share one sample of origin, sequenced in a study of blood T cell repertoires in COVID-19. Assay: immunoSEQ multiplex PCR; the TCRdb copy retains only in-frame clones and omits some. Here the sample spans roughly 180,000 clones, 70% to 85% being singletons. Sequencing used peripheral blood. Source of these receptors: a man aged 55 to 70 who had recovered from COVID-19.

V gene TRBV5-4 combines with J gene TRBJ2-3; 12 bases match TRBD1. V was clipped by 2 bases and J by 7 bases; unmatched bases: 5. The CDR3 length is 15 residues. CDR1 is SGHNT and CDR2 is YYREEE in the germline V gene (reference sequence). The CDR3 sequence: CASSLPGQGANTQYF. For the CDR3, the DNA is TGTGCCAGCAGCTTACCGGGACAGGGGGCAAATACGCAGTATTTT.

The chain joins TRBV4-3 to TRBJ1-5; D is uncertain. In germline, CDR1 is LGHNA, CDR2 YSLEER. The CDR3 totals 15 residues. V was shortened by 0 bases and J by 4 bases, with 10 bases between the two germline ends. CDR3 bases: TGCGCCAGCAGCCAAGATTCGTCTTTTAATCAGCCCCAGCATTTT. Its protein product is CASSQDSSFNQPQHF.

The chain couples TRBV2 to TRBJ1-5; no clear D. Trimming shortened V by 3 bases and J by 3 bases, and 9 bases separated the two germline ends. Germline V lookup: CDR1 SNHLY, CDR2 FYNNEI. This CDR3 contains 14 residues. For the CDR3, the DNA is TGTGCCAGCAGTGACGGGAACCCCAATCAGCCCCAGCATTTT. This gives the protein CASSDGNPNQPQHF.

This chain connects TRBV7-8 to TRBJ1-2, with D unclear. V was shortened by 7 bases and J by 6 bases, with 21 bases between the two germline ends. The CDR3 contains 15 residues. Germline CDR1 and CDR2: SGHVS and FQNEAQ. The CDR3 is CASTTKTRDGNGYTF. CDR3 coding DNA: TGTGCCAGCACAACTAAAACGCGGGATGGGAATGGCTACACCTTC.

J is TRBJ2-5 and V is TRBV9; 15 bases map to TRBD2. Germline CDR1 and CDR2: SGDLS and YYNGEE. Trimming removed 4 bases from V and 1 base from J; junction bases left unmatched: 8. This CDR3 contains 18 residues. CDR3 sequence (DNA): TGTGCCAGCAGCATCGGGACTAGCGGGGGGCAGATCCAAGAGACCCAGTACTTC. Protein product: CASSIGTSGGQIQETQYF.

The V call is TRBV19, the J call TRBJ1-5, with TRBD1 matching over 11 bases. J lost 2 bases, V lost 6 bases, and 9 bases had no gene match. The CDR3 totals 17 residues. CDR1 is LNHDA, CDR2 SQIVND, per germline (reference sequence). CDR3 nucleotide sequence: TGTGCCAGTAGCCCCCGGACAGGGGGCGCGGGCAATCAGCCCCAGCATTTT. Its translation: CASSPRTGGAGNQPQHF.

This clone was counted only a few times. V and J are TRBV5-1 and TRBJ1-1; D call uncertain. The CDR3 covers 14 residues. The germline gives CDR1 SGHRS, CDR2 YFSETQ. Between the trimmed V and J ends, which lost 2 bases and 0 bases, there was a span of 8 bases. The CDR3 protein is CASSLETLNTEAFF. CDR3 bases: TGCGCCAGCAGCTTAGAGACTCTGAACACTGAAGCTTTCTTT.

This CDR3 is CSVEPFLGIQGIGYGYTF. In DNA form, the CDR3 reads TGCAGCGTTGAACCCTTTCTAGGAATCCAGGGGATCGGCTATGGCTACACCTTC. This chain links TRBV29-1 with TRBJ1-2; tentative D call: TRBD1 (6 bases). The CDR3 is made up of 18 amino acids. The V gene's germline CDR1 is SQVTM and CDR2 ANQGSEA. The V gene lost 2 bases and the J gene lost 4 bases, with 26 bases spanning the gap.

The chain uses TRBV27 and TRBJ1-1, with TRBD1 as a possible D gene (5 bases). Germline CDR1 and CDR2: MNHEY and SMNVEV (reference sequence). V lost 3 bases and J lost 4, with 9 bases in between. This CDR3 region has 13 residues. The CDR3 nucleotides read TGTGCCAGCAGTTTCCAGGGTGGCACTGAAGCTTTCTTT. This translates into CASSFQGGTEAFF.

The chain joins TRBV7-9 to TRBJ2-3, with D possibly TRBD2 on 6 matching bases. CDR1 and CDR2 (germline): SEHNR, FQNEAQ (reference sequence). V lost 5 bases, J lost 6 bases, and 15 bases lay in between. The CDR3 contains 14 residues. In DNA form, the CDR3 reads TGTGCCAGCAGCCCCTCCGGGACTCAGGATACGCAGTATTTT. Its translation: CASSPSGTQDTQYF.

In the case of this clone: This likely reflects a read error, since a far larger clone is one base away. Other DNA variants within this sample encode the same CDR3. This sequence joins TRBV7-2 and TRBJ1-1, with D perhaps matching TRBD1 (5 bases). The V gene lost 2 bases and the J gene lost 3 bases, with 7 bases spanning the gap. Germline lookup yields CDR1 SGHTA and CDR2 FQGNSA. CDR3 size: 13 residues. The CDR3 DNA reads as TGTGCCAGCAGCTTACGCAGGGACACTGAAGCTTTCTTT. It encodes CASSLRRDTEAFF. The complete variable domain, with remaining parts taken from reference TRBV7-2 and TRBJ1-1, reads GAGVSQSPSNKVTEKGKDVELRCDPISGHTALYWYRQSLGQGLEFLIYFQGNSAPDKSGLPSDRFSAERTGGSVSTLTIQRTQQEDSAVYLCASSLRRDTEAFFGQGTRLTVV.

The genes are TRBV4-2 and TRBJ2-3; 9 bases map to TRBD1. The CDR3 is 16 residues long. Losses at the gene ends were 2 bases for V and 7 bases for J; bases not matched to a gene: 10. CDR1 and CDR2 from the germline V gene are LGHNA and YNFKEQ. CDR3 sequence: CASSQQGQGFTYTQYF. For the CDR3, the DNA is TGTGCCAGCAGCCAACAGGGACAGGGATTCACGTATACGCAGTATTTT.

The chain recombines TRBV5-4 with TRBJ1-1, with D possibly being TRBD1 (6 bases). This CDR3 contains 17 residues. Germline CDR1 and CDR2: SGHNT and YYREEE (reference sequence). Trimming took 0 bases from V and 0 from J, leaving 15 bases between them. CDR3 loop: CASSLAAGGYMNTEAFF. DNA of the CDR3: TGTGCCAGCAGCTTGGCCGCGGGGGGCTACATGAACACTGAAGCTTTCTTT.

The genes are TRBV14 and TRBJ1-2; D is unclear. The V gene's germline CDR1 is SGHDN and CDR2 FVKESK. Trimming stripped 3 bases from V and 7 bases from J, with 9 bases between. The CDR3 loop spans 12 amino acids. The CDR3 reads CASSHGLIGYTF. CDR3 DNA sequence: TGTGCCAGCAGCCACGGACTCATTGGCTACACCTTC.